This entry lists 25 T cell receptor beta chains sequenced from one sample in a study of post-analysis software for immune sequencing data. Broader study findings: Relative to controls, patients had about five TRBV segments at higher frequency, with TRBV5-6, TRBV5-1 and TRBV20-1 among these.

Unique molecular identifiers were built into the TCR beta cDNA libraries. Using its own MiXCR run on the PCR reads, TCRdb lists one record per CDR3 protein. The table has hundreds of thousands of distinct CDR3 sequences, less than 35% seen once. These receptors have no identified antigens. The sample comprised blood. These receptors were collected from a girl between 10 and 17 years old with multiple sclerosis.

This clonotype was counted only a few times. This chain uses TRBV5-1 with TRBJ2-7, with D perhaps assigned TRBD1 or TRBD2 (5 bases each). From germline, CDR1 is SGHRS and CDR2 YFSETQ. This CDR3 has 15 residues. V was shortened by 2 bases and J by 2 bases, with 14 bases between the two germline ends. The CDR3 DNA reads TGCGCCAGCAGCTTCGGGGTGGTGGGACCCTACGAGCAGTACTTC. Its translation: CASSFGVVGPYEQYF.

This rearrangement joins TRBV6-6 to TRBJ2-1, with 10 bases that match TRBD2. This CDR3 is built from 16 residues. The germline V gene encodes CDR1 MNHNY and CDR2 SVGAGI (reference sequence). With 6 bases clipped from V and 1 base from J, the junction kept 6 bases outside the gene matches. For the CDR3, the DNA is TGTGCCAGCAGCCAAACTAGCGGGGATTCCTACAATGAGCAGTTCTTC. Translated: CASSQTSGDSYNEQFF.

J is TRBJ2-5 and V is TRBV7-2; 8 bases map to TRBD2. The DNA end favors TRBJ2-7, so the J call may be wrong. Germline CDR1 is SGHTA and CDR2 is FQGNSA. This CDR3 is 13 amino acids long. CDR3 sequence reads: CASSPTSGSEQYF. The CDR3 region has the DNA TGTGCCAGCAGCCCAACAAGCGGGAGCGAGCAGTACTTC.

The chain joins TRBV3-1 to TRBJ2-4; TRBD2 matches 11 bases. Germline CDR1 and CDR2: LGHDT and YNNKEL (reference sequence). The CDR3 runs to 17 residues. V was pared by 0 bases and J by 3 bases, with 4 bases of the junction left unmatched. The CDR3 DNA reads TGTGCCAGCAGCCAAGACTTCCTAGCGGGAGGCAAAAACATTCAGTACTTC. Its protein product is CASSQDFLAGGKNIQYF.

This clonotype was seen a few times. The CDR3 reads CASSPTGMRETQYF. CDR3 nucleotide sequence: TGTGCCAGCAGTCCCACAGGGATGAGAGAGACCCAGTACTTC. The J gene is TRBJ2-5, the V gene TRBV25-1, with D possibly matching TRBD1 (6 bases). Germline CDR1 is MGHDK and CDR2 is SYGVNS. The CDR3 length is 14 residues. V was trimmed by 5 bases and J by 4 bases, leaving 14 bases between them. Looking up the rest from reference TRBV25-1 and TRBJ2-5 gives the full variable domain: EADIYQTPRYLVIGTGKKITLECSQTMGHDKMYWYQQDPGMELHLIHYSYGVNSTEKGDLSSESTVSRIRTEHFPLTLESARPSHTSQYLCASSPTGMRETQYFGPGTRLLVL.

J is TRBJ2-1 and V is TRBV7-2, with D maybe TRBD1 (6 bases). Looked up from germline, CDR1 is SGHTA and CDR2 is FQGNSA. Trimming cost V 3 bases and J 1 base, with 7 bases left between them. The CDR3 length is 14 residues. For the CDR3, the DNA is TGTGCCAGCAGCTTCAGGGGTTCCTACAATGAGCAGTTCTTC. Translated: CASSFRGSYNEQFF.

As to this clonotype: Its ends do not fully match the called genes, so a read error is possible. The chain has TRBV12-3 or TRBV12-4 and TRBJ2-7, with D possibly being TRBD1 (6 bases). Near its end, the DNA agrees better with TRBJ2-5, so the J call may be wrong. The CDR3 is 12 amino acids. This CDR3 reads CANSTGWETQYF. CDR3 in DNA: TGTGCCAACAGTACAGGGTGGGAGACCCAGTACTTC.

The rearrangement links TRBV6-5 to TRBJ2-7, with 8 bases fitting TRBD1. Unmatched junction bases numbered 4, after V lost 8 bases and J lost 1 base. Germline-derived CDR1 and CDR2 are MNHEY and SVGAGI. The CDR3 runs to 13 residues. CDR3 amino acids: CASPRGQSYEQYF. The CDR3 DNA reads as TGTGCCAGCCCCAGGGGGCAATCCTACGAGCAGTACTTC.

This clonotype was seen only a few times. V and J are TRBV6-5 and TRBJ2-5, with D perhaps matching TRBD1 or TRBD2 (6 bases each). V was cut by 4 bases and J by 0 bases, with 9 bases left in between. Germline values: CDR1 MNHEY, CDR2 SVGAGI. CDR3 length equals 14 residues. The CDR3 loop reads CASSWGAYQETQYF. The CDR3 DNA reads TGTGCCAGCAGTTGGGGGGCGTACCAAGAGACCCAGTACTTC.

V usage is TRBV20-1 and J usage is TRBJ2-7, with D possibly being TRBD2 (5 bases). The CDR3 is 13 amino acids. The V gene's germline CDR1 is DFQATT and CDR2 SNEGSKA (reference sequence). CDR3 bases: TGCGGACTGCTAGGTCCGGTAGCGTGCGAGCAGTACTTC. Protein product: CGLLGPVACEQYF.

The V call is TRBV20-1, the J call TRBJ2-1; TRBD2 matches 7 bases. Germline V lookup: CDR1 DFQATT, CDR2 SNEGSKA (reference sequence). The CDR3 consists of 14 residues. Trimming took 6 bases from V and 3 from J; bases not matched to a gene: 8. As DNA, the CDR3 is TGCAGTGCGAAAGGACTAGTTCTCTACAATGAGCAGTTCTTC. It codes for CSAKGLVLYNEQFF.

The chain links TRBV3-1 to TRBJ2-3; no clear D gene. The CDR3 has 13 amino acids. V was clipped by 5 bases and J by 11 bases, with 17 bases between them. The germline CDR1 and CDR2 sequences are LGHDT and YNNKEL (reference sequence). CDR3 sequence reads: CASSTNKGAMQYF. The CDR3 DNA reads as TGTGCCAGCAGCACCAACAAGGGTGCGATGCAGTATTTT.

V is TRBV4-1 and J is TRBJ2-1; 10 bases agree with TRBD1. In germline, CDR1 is MGHRA, CDR2 YSYEKL. This CDR3 comprises 19 residues. With 4 bases clipped from V and 0 bases from J, the junction kept 12 bases outside the gene matches. The CDR3 here is CASSPRGQGVSSSYNEQFF. CDR3 coding DNA: TGCGCCAGCAGCCCCCGCGGACAGGGGGTTTCGAGCTCCTACAATGAGCAGTTCTTC.

The CDR3 DNA reads TGTGCCACTCGACAGGGATCGCGCACTGAAGCTTTCTTT. Translated, it gives CATRQGSRTEAFF. The chain recombines TRBV6-5 with TRBJ1-1; TRBD1 matches 7 bases. J lost 4 bases, V lost 10 bases, and 9 bases had no gene match. The germline V gene encodes CDR1 MNHEY and CDR2 SVGAGI. The CDR3 consists of 13 residues.

The table lists this clonotype with a few counts. The CDR3 here is CASSPTGGRYEQYF. The CDR3 DNA follows: TGTGCCAGCAGCCCCACAGGGGGACGCTACGAGCAGTACTTC. The chain employs TRBV7-2 and TRBJ2-7, with 8 positions matching TRBD1. The germline CDR1 and CDR2 sequences are SGHTA and FQGNSA. Trimming took 5 bases from V and 3 from J; bases not matched to a gene: 6. This CDR3 region has 14 residues.

CDR3 loop: CASRHNPGTAEAFF. The CDR3 coding sequence is TGCGCCAGCAGACACAACCCTGGGACAGCCGAAGCTTTCTTT. V gene TRBV5-1 combines with J gene TRBJ1-1, with TRBD1 matching 7 bases. V trimming: 5 bases; J trimming: 8 bases; junction bases outside the gene matches: 12. CDR1 is SGHRS, CDR2 YFSETQ, per germline. The CDR3 is made up of 14 amino acids.

As regards this clonotype: This may be a read error: a much more frequent sequence differs by one nucleotide. This chain joins TRBV12-3 or TRBV12-4 and TRBJ2-3; a weak D match, TRBD1 (6 bases). CDR3 length equals 11 residues. The CDR3 DNA follows: TGTGCCAGTAGACGGACAGATGCGCAGTATTTT. Translated: CASRRTDAQYF.

This clonotype was observed a handful of times. The chain joins TRBV7-2 to TRBJ2-5, with 7 bases that match TRBD2. V lost 2 bases, J lost 2 bases, and 8 bases stayed unmatched. Per the germline V gene, CDR1 is SGHTA and CDR2 is FQGNSA. This CDR3 comprises 16 residues. CDR3 sequence reads: CTSSLSASGVQETQYF. The CDR3 DNA follows: TGTACCAGCAGCTTAAGCGCTAGCGGTGTTCAAGAGACCCAGTACTTC.

The chain has TRBV6-2 or TRBV6-3 and TRBJ2-1, with 8 bases aligning to TRBD2. J was trimmed by 3 bases and V by 7 bases; bases with no gene match: 8. The germline gives CDR1 MNHEY, CDR2 SVGEGT. The CDR3 loop spans 15 amino acids. The CDR3 bases are TGTGCCAGCACAATAGCGGGATCTAACTACAATGAGCAGTTCTTC. Its protein is CASTIAGSNYNEQFF.

This clonotype was counted a few times. The chain combines TRBV24-1 with TRBJ2-1, with 7 bases lining up with TRBD1. V was clipped by 4 bases and J by 0 bases; unmatched bases: 5. Germline lookup yields CDR1 KGHDR and CDR2 SFDVKD. This CDR3 contains 16 residues. CDR3 DNA sequence: TGTGCCACCAGTGACCGGACAGGAAGCTCCTACAATGAGCAGTTCTTC. The encoded protein is CATSDRTGSSYNEQFF.

This clonotype was seen more than once but under ten times. The chain links TRBV29-1 to TRBJ2-7; weak D call: TRBD1 (5 bases). The V and J ends lost 6 bases and 1 base respectively, with 16 bases between them. There are 14 residues in the CDR3. Germline CDR1 reads SQVTM; CDR2 reads ANQGSEA. The CDR3 nucleotides are TGCAGCGTCACCCGACAGAGGAGTTCCTACGAGCAGTACTTC. The encoded protein is CSVTRQRSSYEQYF.

The rearrangement uses TRBV2 and TRBJ1-5; 7 bases fit TRBD1. The germline gives CDR1 SNHLY, CDR2 FYNNEI. The CDR3 length is 15 residues. Unmatched junction bases numbered 11, after V lost 6 bases and J lost 6 bases. CDR3 in amino acids: CASSALDRARQPQHF. CDR3 DNA: TGTGCCAGCAGCGCTCTCGACAGGGCGCGTCAGCCCCAGCATTTT.

The V and J genes are TRBV20-1 and TRBJ1-1; no clear D. V lost 0 bases, J lost 7 bases, and 15 bases lay in between. The CDR3 has 14 amino acids. Germline V gene data show CDR1 as DFQATT and CDR2 as SNEGSKA (reference sequence). CDR3 sequence (DNA): TGCAGTGCTAGAGATCCAGGTTCCTGGGATGAAGCTTTCTTT. The encoded protein is CSARDPGSWDEAFF.

The J gene is TRBJ1-5, the V gene TRBV5-5; no clear D gene. Trimming removed 2 bases at V and 0 bases at J, with 12 bases between. In germline, CDR1 is SGHKS, CDR2 YYEKEE (reference sequence). This CDR3 contains 16 residues. For the CDR3, the DNA is TGTGCCAGCAGCTTCGACATAGGCTATAGCAATCAGCCCCAGCATTTT. Encoded protein: CASSFDIGYSNQPQHF.

The CDR3 protein is CASSDVTGGHNEQFF. For the CDR3, the DNA is TGTGCCAGCAGTGATGTGACAGGGGGTCACAATGAGCAGTTCTTC. The chain uses TRBV6-1 and TRBJ2-1; 9 nucleotides agree with TRBD1. This CDR3 is 15 amino acids long. V shed 3 bases and J 5 bases; nucleotides not matched to a gene: 5. Germline CDR1 reads MNHNS; CDR2 reads SASEGT.